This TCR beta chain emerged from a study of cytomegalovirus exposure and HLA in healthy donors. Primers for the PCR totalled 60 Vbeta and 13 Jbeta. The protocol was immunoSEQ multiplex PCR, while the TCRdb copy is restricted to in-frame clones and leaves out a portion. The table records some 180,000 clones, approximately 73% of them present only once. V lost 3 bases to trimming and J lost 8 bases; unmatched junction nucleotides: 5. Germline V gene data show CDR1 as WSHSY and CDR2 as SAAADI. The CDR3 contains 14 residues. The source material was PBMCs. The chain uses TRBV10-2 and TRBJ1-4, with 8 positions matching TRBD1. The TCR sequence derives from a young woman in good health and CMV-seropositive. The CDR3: CASSDADRAEKLFF. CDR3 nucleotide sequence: TGCGCCAGCAGTGACGCGGACAGGGCGGAAAAACTGTTTTTT.